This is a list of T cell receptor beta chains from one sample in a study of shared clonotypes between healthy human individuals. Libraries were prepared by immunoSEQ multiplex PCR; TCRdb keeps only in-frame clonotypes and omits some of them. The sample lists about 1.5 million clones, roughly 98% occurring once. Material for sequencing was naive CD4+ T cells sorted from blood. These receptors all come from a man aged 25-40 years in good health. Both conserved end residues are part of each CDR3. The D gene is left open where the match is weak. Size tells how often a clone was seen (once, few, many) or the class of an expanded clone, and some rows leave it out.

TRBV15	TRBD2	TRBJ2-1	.	CATSRTTSGAYNEQFF	TGTGCCACCAGCAGGACGACTAGCGGAGCGTACAATGAGCAGTTCTTC
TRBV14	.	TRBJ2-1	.	CASSPGRAQFF	TGTGCCAGCAGCCCCGGACGAGCCCAGTTCTTC
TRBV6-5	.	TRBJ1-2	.	CASRSQETVYGYTF	TGTGCCAGCAGATCCCAGGAGACTGTCTATGGCTACACCTTC
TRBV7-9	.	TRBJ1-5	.	CASRPGRGNQPQHF	TGTGCCAGCAGACCCGGACGGGGCAATCAGCCCCAGCATTTT
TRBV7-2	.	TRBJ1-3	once	CASSHPTGRRGNTIYF	TGTGCCAGCAGCCACCCAACGGGGCGTCGTGGAAACACCATATATTTT
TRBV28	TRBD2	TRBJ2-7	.	CASRLPGGSYEQYF	TGTGCCAGCAGGCTGCCGGGGGGTAGCTACGAGCAGTACTTC
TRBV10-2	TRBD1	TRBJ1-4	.	CASIIQGWDEKLFF	TGCGCCAGCATAATACAGGGGTGGGATGAAAAACTGTTTTTT
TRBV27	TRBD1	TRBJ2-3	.	CASSFIGRTGTVNTDTQYF	TGTGCCAGCAGTTTTATTGGGAGAACCGGGACAGTGAACACAGATACGCAGTATTTT
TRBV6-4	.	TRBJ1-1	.	CASSDHFGGNTEAFF	TGTGCCAGCAGTGACCACTTCGGCGGCAACACTGAAGCTTTCTTT
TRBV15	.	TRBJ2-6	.	CATSPTVSGANVLTF	TGTGCCACCAGCCCGACAGTTTCCGGGGCCAACGTCCTGACTTTC
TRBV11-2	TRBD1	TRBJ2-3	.	CASSSYRGKADTQYF	TGTGCCAGCAGCTCCTACAGGGGGAAAGCGGATACGCAGTATTTT
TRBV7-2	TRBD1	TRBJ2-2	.	CASSLGQGTGELFF	TGTGCCAGCAGCTTGGGACAGGGTACCGGGGAGCTGTTTTTT
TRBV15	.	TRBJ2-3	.	CATREGTSTDTQYF	TGTGCCACCAGAGAAGGGACCTCCACAGATACGCAGTATTTT
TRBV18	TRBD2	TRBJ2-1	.	CASSLAGTSEDEQFF	TGTGCCAGCTCTTTAGCGGGAACGTCAGAGGATGAGCAGTTCTTC
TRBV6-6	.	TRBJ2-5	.	CASSYGMTESWETQYF	TGTGCCAGCAGTTACGGAATGACAGAATCCTGGGAGACCCAGTACTTC
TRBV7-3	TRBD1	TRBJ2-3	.	CASAWTGGAGRADTQYF	TGTGCCAGCGCCTGGACAGGGGGCGCTGGTCGGGCAGATACGCAGTATTTT
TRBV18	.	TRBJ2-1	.	CASSRSGLYNEQFF	TGTGCCAGCTCACGGTCAGGGCTATACAATGAGCAGTTCTTC
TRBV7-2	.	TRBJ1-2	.	CASSQGVNYGYTF	TGTGCCAGCAGCCAAGGCGTTAACTATGGCTACACCTTC
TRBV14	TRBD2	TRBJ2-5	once	CASSQAVGLAGEETQYF	TGTGCCAGCAGCCAAGCCGTAGGACTAGCGGGAGAAGAGACCCAGTACTTC
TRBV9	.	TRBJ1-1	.	CASSVVTEAFF	TGTGCCAGCAGCGTCGTCACTGAAGCTTTCTTT
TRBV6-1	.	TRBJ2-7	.	CASSGRQGLREQYF	TGTGCCAGCAGTGGTCGGCAGGGGTTACGTGAGCAGTACTTC
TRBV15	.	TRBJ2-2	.	CATTGTLNTGELFF	TGTGCCACCACGGGAACCCTGAATACCGGGGAGCTGTTTTTT